Following are 16 T cell receptor beta chains from one sample sequenced in a study of shared clonotypes between healthy human individuals. It was CD45RO-negative cells, positively selected for CCR7, that made up naive CD8 cells, with terminally differentiated effector memory CD45RA+ cells excluded. Clones were sequenced by immunoSEQ multiplex PCR, and TCRdb holds only the in-frame ones, with some missing. The sample contains about 2 million clones, about 95% of which appear only once. The sequencing input was naive CD8+ T cells sorted from blood. These receptors originate from a man between 18 and 35 years old in good health.

The chain uses TRBV10-3 and TRBJ1-5; TRBD1 matches 7 bases. CDR1 and CDR2 from the germline V gene are ENHRY and SYGVKD. V trimming: 4 bases; J trimming: 0 bases; junction bases outside the gene matches: 9. The CDR3 totals 17 residues. The CDR3 loop reads CAISGSKTGNSNQPQHF. The DNA of the CDR3 is TGTGCCATCAGTGGTTCCAAGACAGGGAATAGCAATCAGCCCCAGCATTTT.

The V and J genes are TRBV25-1 and TRBJ1-1; the D is unclear. With 6 bases removed from V and 5 bases from J, the gap between germline ends came to 10 bases. Germline lookup yields CDR1 MGHDK and CDR2 SYGVNS. There are 12 residues in the CDR3. CDR3 coding DNA: TGTGCCAGCAGAGGAGCCGGGACTGAAGCTTTCTTT. Protein: CASRGAGTEAFF. The full variable domain, in which reference TRBV25-1 and TRBJ1-1 provide the parts outside the CDR3, is EADIYQTPRYLVIGTGKKITLECSQTMGHDKMYWYQQDPGMELHLIHYSYGVNSTEKGDLSSESTVSRIRTEHFPLTLESARPSHTSQYLCASRGAGTEAFFGQGTRLTVV.

This chain uses TRBV27 with TRBJ2-1; the D gene is possibly TRBD2 (6 bases). The V end lost 4 bases, the J end lost 4 bases, and 20 bases lay between the germline ends. CDR3 length: 17 residues. In germline, CDR1 is MNHEY, CDR2 SMNVEV (reference sequence). DNA for the CDR3: TGTGCCAGCAGTTCTTTAACCGGGACTGGTCCATACAATGAGCAGTTCTTC. It yields the protein CASSSLTGTGPYNEQFF.

The rearrangement links TRBV30 to TRBJ1-3; 7 positions match TRBD1. CDR1 and CDR2 from the germline V gene are GTSNPN and SVGIG (reference sequence). J was trimmed by 4 bases and V by 5 bases; bases with no gene match: 5. The CDR3 runs to 13 residues. CDR3 residues: CAWDRERGNTIYF. The CDR3 nucleotides are TGTGCCTGGGACAGGGAAAGGGGAAACACCATATATTTT.

The rearrangement joins TRBV9 to TRBJ2-2; TRBD1 agrees at 8 bases. CDR3 size: 16 residues. V gave up 3 bases and J gave up 3 bases; unmatched junction bases: 7. CDR1 is SGDLS and CDR2 is YYNGEE in the germline V gene. The CDR3 sequence is CASSDRQGSDTGELFF. CDR3 coding DNA: TGTGCCAGCAGCGATCGACAGGGGTCGGACACCGGGGAGCTGTTTTTT.

The V call is TRBV5-4, the J call TRBJ1-2, with D possibly being TRBD1 (6 bases). This CDR3 has 16 residues. Trimming pared 4 bases from V and 5 bases from J, leaving 21 bases between. Germline-derived CDR1 and CDR2 are SGHNT and YYREEE (reference sequence). CDR3 protein: CASSPIRDTGEYGYTF. DNA of the CDR3: TGTGCCAGCAGCCCTATCCGGGACACTGGGGAATATGGCTACACCTTC.

The chain is built from TRBV4-2 and TRBJ2-3; TRBD2 might be the D (5 bases). This CDR3 contains 16 residues. Trimming cost V 1 base and J 3 bases, with 14 bases left between them. Germline CDR1 is LGHNA and CDR2 is YNFKEQ. The DNA of the CDR3 is TGTGCCAGCAGCCAAGCCTCTCCTGTAGCGACAGATACGCAGTATTTT. It translates to CASSQASPVATDTQYF.

For this clone: This specimen includes other DNA sequences encoding the same CDR3. CDR3 protein: CASSVGDSAYEQYF. CDR3 DNA: TGTGCCAGCAGCGTAGGTGACAGTGCCTACGAGCAGTACTTC. The rearrangement links TRBV9 to TRBJ2-7; the D gene is possibly TRBD1 (5 bases). The CDR3 has 14 amino acids. Trimming pared 0 bases from V and 2 bases from J, leaving 9 bases between. CDR1 SGDLS and CDR2 YYNGEE come from the germline V gene.

J is TRBJ2-5 and V is TRBV5-1; D is uncertain. V lost 0 bases, J lost 4 bases, and 16 bases lay in between. CDR3 length equals 16 residues. Looked up from germline, CDR1 is SGHRS and CDR2 is YFSETQ. The CDR3: CASSLVDPTVGETQYF. The CDR3 DNA follows: TGCGCCAGCAGCTTGGTCGACCCGACCGTGGGAGAGACCCAGTACTTC.

The chain uses TRBV5-6 and TRBJ1-2; no reliable D call. The V and J ends lost 4 bases and 2 bases respectively, with 12 bases between them. The CDR3 length is 14 residues. Per the germline V gene, CDR1 is SGHDT and CDR2 is YYEEEE. Here the CDR3 reads CASSPDVGNYGYTF. The CDR3 nucleotides read TGTGCCAGCAGCCCTGACGTGGGGAACTATGGCTACACCTTC. The full variable domain, with the rest looked up from reference TRBV5-6 and TRBJ1-2, is DAGVTQSPTHLIKTRGQQVTLRCSPKSGHDTVSWYQQALGQGPQFIFQYYEEEERQRGNFPDRFSGHQFPNYSSELNVNALLLGDSALYLCASSPDVGNYGYTFGSGTRLTVV.

CDR3 DNA sequence: TGTGCCAGCAGCCCCCGGGACAGGGCTCGGTTGGAGGGCTACACCTTC. Translating gives CASSPRDRARLEGYTF. V and J are TRBV13 and TRBJ1-2; 9 bases map to TRBD1. J lost 8 bases, V lost 5 bases, and 15 bases had no gene match. CDR1 PRHDT and CDR2 FYEKMQ come from the germline V gene (reference sequence). The CDR3 spans 16 residues.

This chain joins TRBV29-1 and TRBJ2-3; 8 positions agree with TRBD1. The CDR3 covers 14 residues. Germline CDR1 reads SQVTM; CDR2 reads ANQGSEA. V shed 7 bases and J 1 base; nucleotides not matched to a gene: 7. The CDR3 sequence: CSAETGVGTDTQYF. As DNA, the CDR3 is TGCAGCGCGGAGACAGGGGTGGGCACAGATACGCAGTATTTT.

A word on this clone: This CDR3 is also generated by other DNA sequences in the sample. V and J are TRBV27 and TRBJ1-1, with D unresolved. Trimming removed 0 bases at V and 0 bases at J, with 2 bases between. CDR1 is MNHEY, CDR2 SMNVEV, per germline (reference sequence). The CDR3 has 13 amino acids. The CDR3 sequence: CASSLSVNTEAFF. CDR3 bases: TGTGCCAGCAGTTTATCGGTGAACACTGAAGCTTTCTTT.

The chain joins TRBV4-3 to TRBJ2-7; D tentatively reads TRBD1 or TRBD2 (6 bases each). The CDR3 consists of 14 residues. From germline, CDR1 is LGHNA and CDR2 YSLEER. Trimming cost V 3 bases and J 1 base, with 10 bases left between them. CDR3 sequence: CASSHRGESYEQYF. DNA of the CDR3: TGCGCCAGCAGCCATAGGGGGGAATCCTACGAGCAGTACTTC.

This clone was counted between two and nine times. The same CDR3 arises from other DNA sequences in this sample as well. V is TRBV5-1 and J is TRBJ2-7, with a weak D call TRBD2 (5 bases). V lost 0 bases and J 0 bases, leaving 7 bases between the germline ends. The CDR3 covers 14 residues. Germline assignment: CDR1 SGHRS and CDR2 YFSETQ. This CDR3 reads CASSLGGSSYEQYF. DNA for the CDR3: TGCGCCAGCAGCTTGGGAGGGAGCTCCTACGAGCAGTACTTC.

V gene TRBV6-5 combines with J gene TRBJ2-5; 8 nucleotides line up with TRBD1. From germline, CDR1 is MNHEY and CDR2 SVGAGI. J gave up 4 bases and V 9 bases, and 13 bases lay outside the gene matches. This CDR3 contains 15 residues. DNA for the CDR3: TGTGCCAGTACAGGCTGGACAGGGTACAGAGAGACCCAGTACTTC. Protein sequence: CASTGWTGYRETQYF.